The TCR beta chain under discussion was sequenced for a study of blood T cell repertoires in COVID-19. Method: immunoSEQ multiplex PCR; TCRdb's copy keeps in-frame clones and lacks some. The sample holds approximately 190,000 clones, about 88% seen once. Adults between about 18 and 95 years of age took part from 20 to 25 US areas. Trimming took 5 bases from V and 0 from J; bases not matched to a gene: 12. Per the germline V gene, CDR1 is SEHNR and CDR2 is FQNEAQ (reference sequence). The CDR3 has 18 amino acids. What was sequenced was PBMCs or T cells enriched from blood (not recorded which). The sequence was collected from a woman aged 40 to 50 in a cohort exposed to, infected with or recovered from COVID-19 (not recorded which). The rearrangement uses TRBV7-9 and TRBJ1-4, with 7 positions matching TRBD1. CDR3 amino acids: CASSRNRGRAATNEKLFF. CDR3 sequence (DNA): TGTGCCAGCAGCCGGAACAGGGGCCGTGCTGCAACTAATGAAAAACTGTTTTTT.